A single TCR beta chain is shown here with its context. The data were taken from a study of blood T cell repertoires in COVID-19. Study at large: The analysed material was cDNA or gDNA that came from T cells, B-cell-depleted T cells, or PBMCs.

Authors' methods: From reference gene primer amplification, estimates of nucleated cell counts were derived. Generated by immunoSEQ multiplex PCR, the TCRdb table keeps only in-frame clones and is missing some. V and J calls and clone size are those listed in that table; D and trimming were worked out from the DNA. The sample contains hundreds of thousands of clones, 75% to 90% of which appear only once. Trimming pared 4 bases from V and 7 bases from J, leaving 24 bases between. The CDR3 is 16 residues long. Germline-derived CDR1 and CDR2 are SGHKS and YYEKEE (reference sequence). The source is a woman in her 30s who had recovered from COVID-19. The sample comprised peripheral blood. J is TRBJ2-7 and V is TRBV5-5, with D perhaps TRBD2 (5 bases). The DNA of the CDR3 is TGTGCCAGCAGCCTAGGGTGGGGAGCCTCGGGTATGGAGCAGTACTTC. It translates to CASSLGWGASGMEQYF.